This T cell receptor beta chain was obtained from a study of T cells in Graves' hyperthyroidism and ophthalmopathy. Study as a whole: It was at initial diagnosis, before any treatment, that peripheral blood was collected.

No ophthalmopathy progression within 18 months constituted stable Graves' hyperthyroidism. Patients aged 18 to 65 with hyperthyroidism were newly diagnosed, with duration under 2 months. Investigators excluded patients with uncontrolled infection, other autoimmune disease, pregnancy or lactation. The investigators amplified TCR beta CDR3 regions from RNA transcripts. The TCR CDR3 was amplified in a first-round RT-PCR using the HTBI primer set. TCRdb ran MiXCR on the multiplex PCR reads and lists one entry per CDR3 protein. The sample records approximately 640,000 distinct CDR3 sequences, roughly 15% being singletons. This clonotype occurred a few times. The germline CDR1 and CDR2 sequences are KGHDR and SFDVKD. The germline V and J ends were trimmed by 9 bases and 6 bases, with 9 bases remaining between them. This CDR3 is 11 amino acids long.

This rearrangement joins TRBV24-1 to TRBJ2-3, with no clear D. Sequencing was carried out using blood. The TCR originated in a woman aged 30 to 39 with Graves' hyperthyroidism. DNA of the CDR3: TGTGCCACCGGTTTGTCGGATACGCAGTATTTT. Protein product: CATGLSDTQYF.